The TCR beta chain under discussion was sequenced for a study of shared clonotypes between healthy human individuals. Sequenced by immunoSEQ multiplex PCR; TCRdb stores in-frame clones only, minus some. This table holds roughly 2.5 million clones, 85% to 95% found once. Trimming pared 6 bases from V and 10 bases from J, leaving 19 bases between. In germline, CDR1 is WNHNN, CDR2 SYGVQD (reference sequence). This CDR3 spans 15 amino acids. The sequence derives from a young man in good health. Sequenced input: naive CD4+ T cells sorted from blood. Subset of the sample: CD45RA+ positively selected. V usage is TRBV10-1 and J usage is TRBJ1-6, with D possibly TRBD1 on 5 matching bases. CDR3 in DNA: TGCGCCAGCAGCATTGGACCGGGGGGACGATCACCCCTCCACTTT. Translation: CASSIGPGGRSPLHF.